The next 6 T cell receptor beta chains were all read from a single sample in a study of blood T cell repertoires in COVID-19. Clones were read by immunoSEQ multiplex PCR, and TCRdb kept only the in-frame ones, dropping some. Among roughly 160,000 clones, 79% were seen once, and the ten largest hold over 15%. The sequencing input was PBMCs or T cells enriched from blood (not recorded which). Receptors originate from a woman between 65 and 79 years old in a cohort exposed to, infected with or recovered from COVID-19 (not recorded which).

The rearrangement links TRBV27 to TRBJ2-6; perhaps TRBD2 as D (5 bases). CDR1 MNHEY and CDR2 SMNVEV come from the germline V gene (reference sequence). This CDR3 region has 13 residues. V was cut by 8 bases and J by 4 bases, with 9 bases left in between. The DNA for the CDR3 is TGTGCCAGCGCGGGTCTAGGGGCCAACGTCCTGACTTTC. This sequence encodes CASAGLGANVLTF.

This clone was seen a few times. The rearrangement links TRBV11-2 to TRBJ1-3; D is undetermined. The CDR3 totals 13 residues. The V gene's germline CDR1 is SGHAT and CDR2 FQNNGV. V dropped 7 bases and J dropped 1 base, with 8 bases sitting between them. CDR3 nucleotides: TGTGCCAGCACCTTTAATTCTGGAAACACCATATATTTT. Its protein product is CASTFNSGNTIYF.

The CDR3 nucleotides are TGTGCCAGCCAGGGTGACGATAATTCACCCCTCCACTTT. Its translation is CASQGDDNSPLHF. This chain links TRBV9 with TRBJ1-6; possibly TRBD1 for D (5 bases). This CDR3 is 13 amino acids long. The germline V gene encodes CDR1 SGDLS and CDR2 YYNGEE. The ends were cut back, 7 bases at V and 5 bases at J, with 10 bases in the middle.

The rearrangement joins TRBV18 to TRBJ2-3, with TRBD2 matching 11 bases. The CDR3 length is 15 residues. V was pared by 3 bases and J by 4 bases, with 3 bases of the junction left unmatched. Looked up from germline, CDR1 is KGHSH and CDR2 is LQKENI. CDR3 in DNA: TGTGCCAGCTCACCCCCACTAGCGGGAGCAGATACGCAGTATTTT. The encoded protein is CASSPPLAGADTQYF. The full variable domain, its missing parts supplied by reference TRBV18 and TRBJ2-3, is NAGVMQNPRHLVRRRGQEARLRCSPMKGHSHVYWYRQLPEEGLKFMVYLQKENIIDESGMPKERFSAEFPKEGPSILRIQQVVRGDSAAYFCASSPPLAGADTQYFGPGTRLTVL.

As DNA, the CDR3 is TGTGCCAGCAGAGGGACTAGCGGGAGTGGTACGCAGTATTTT. It yields the protein CASRGTSGSGTQYF. The chain joins TRBV2 to TRBJ2-3; 14 bases map to TRBD2. The CDR3 contains 14 residues. V shed 6 bases, J shed 8 bases, and the junction held 4 bases outside the gene matches. Germline CDR1 reads SNHLY; CDR2 reads FYNNEI.

The chain employs TRBV28 and TRBJ2-2; TRBD1 matches at 9 bases. The CDR3 covers 15 residues. V trimming: 5 bases; J trimming: 1 base; junction bases outside the gene matches: 2. CDR1 and CDR2 from the germline V gene are MDHEN and SYDVKM. CDR3 DNA: TGTGCCAGCAGTACGACAGGGGGGAACACCGGGGAGCTGTTTTTT. It translates to CASSTTGGNTGELFF.